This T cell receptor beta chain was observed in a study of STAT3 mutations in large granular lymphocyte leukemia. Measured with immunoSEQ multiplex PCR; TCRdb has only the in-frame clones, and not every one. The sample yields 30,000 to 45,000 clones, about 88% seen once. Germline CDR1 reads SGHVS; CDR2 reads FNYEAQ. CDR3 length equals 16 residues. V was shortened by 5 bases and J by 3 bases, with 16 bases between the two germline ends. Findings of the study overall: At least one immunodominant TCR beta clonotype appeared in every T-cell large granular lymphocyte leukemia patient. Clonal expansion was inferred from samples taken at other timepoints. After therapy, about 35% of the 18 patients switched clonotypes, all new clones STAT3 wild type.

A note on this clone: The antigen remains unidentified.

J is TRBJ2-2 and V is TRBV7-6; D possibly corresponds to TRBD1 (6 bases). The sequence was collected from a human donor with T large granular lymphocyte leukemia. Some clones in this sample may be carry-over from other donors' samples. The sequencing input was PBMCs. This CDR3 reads CASSPLGASDTGELFF. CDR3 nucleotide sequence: TGTGCCAGCAGCCCCCTGGGGGCCTCTGACACCGGGGAGCTGTTTTTT.